The rows below give T cell receptor beta chains drawn from one sample of a study of T cell changes during pregnancy in multiple sclerosis. Sequencing was performed with immunoSEQ multiplex PCR; in TCRdb, only in-frame clones are kept and a portion is missing. The table has approximately 53,000 clones, over 90% seen once. This material consisted of CD4+ T cells from peripheral blood mononuclear cells, taken in the second trimester of pregnancy. These receptor sequences come from a female donor with multiple sclerosis, enrolled in a pregnancy study. Each CDR3 is given with its conserved first and last residue. A D gene is named only where the DNA matches it firmly. Only some rows state a clone size, as once, few, many or a class for expanded clones.

>TRBV27|TRBJ1-1|NA|NA
CASKKGYAFF
TGTGCCAGCAAAAAGGGGTATGCTTTCTTT
>TRBV10-3|TRBJ2-5|TRBD2|NA
CAIRERLAGGQETQYF
TGTGCCATCAGGGAACGTCTAGCGGGGGGGCAAGAGACCCAGTACTTC
>TRBV18|TRBJ1-3|NA|NA
CASSLSSGNTIYF
TGTGCCAGCTCACTCTCTTCTGGAAACACCATATATTTT
>TRBV6-6|TRBJ1-1|NA|NA
CASSPGGVEAFF
TGTGCCAGCAGCCCCGGCGGGGTTGAAGCTTTCTTT
>TRBV2|TRBJ1-2|NA|NA
CASRGSKGEFAF
TGTGCCAGCCGAGGATCGAAGGGGGAATTCGCCTTC
>TRBV7-9|TRBJ1-2|NA|NA
CASSFWGLNYGYTF
TGTGCCAGCAGCTTTTGGGGCTTAAACTATGGCTACACCTTC
>TRBV27|TRBJ2-5|NA|NA
CASSRRGETQYF
TGTGCCAGCAGTCGTAGGGGAGAGACCCAGTACTTC
>TRBV11-2|TRBJ2-1|TRBD2|once
CASSFQRGVNEQFF
TGTGCCAGCAGCTTCCAGCGGGGGGTGAATGAGCAGTTCTTC
>TRBV27|TRBJ1-5|NA|once
CASSFDRSDNQPQHF
TGTGCCAGCAGTTTCGACAGATCCGACAATCAGCCCCAGCATTTT
>TRBV5-1|TRBJ2-1|TRBD2|NA
CASSFLPSGPTYNEQFF
TGCGCCAGCAGCTTTTTGCCTAGCGGGCCAACCTACAATGAGCAGTTCTTC
>TRBV6-5|TRBJ2-3|NA|NA
CASSYGDRFVPDTQYF
TGTGCCAGCAGTTACGGCGACAGGTTCGTCCCTGATACGCAGTATTTT
>TRBV5-4|TRBJ2-3|TRBD2|NA
CASSLERGGGVDTDTQYF
TGTGCCAGCAGCTTGGAACGAGGCGGGGGGGTAGACACAGATACGCAGTATTTT
>TRBV6-4|TRBJ1-1|NA|NA
CASRTDEMNTEAFF
TGTGCCAGCAGGACAGATGAGATGAACACTGAAGCTTTCTTT
>TRBV6-5|TRBJ2-7|NA|NA
CASSYREDYEQYF
TGTGCCAGCAGTTACCGAGAGGACTACGAGCAGTACTTC
>TRBV19|TRBJ2-3|TRBD2|NA
CASHPGLGFVDTQYF
TGTGCCAGTCATCCGGGACTAGGTTTTGTTGATACGCAGTATTTT
>TRBV7-9|TRBJ2-7|TRBD1|NA
CASSTWTGRNEQYF
TGTGCCAGCAGCACCTGGACAGGGCGCAACGAGCAGTACTTC